This is a list of T cell receptor beta chains from one sample in a study of blood T cells in healthy people across ages. MiXCR, run by TCRdb on the 5' RACE reads, gives a single entry per CDR3 protein. The profile covers 660,000 or so distinct CDR3 sequences, with under 70% appearing a single time and 30% to 40% taken by the ten largest. What was sequenced was blood. The receptors were gathered from a man aged 60 to 69 in good health. Both conserved end residues are part of each CDR3. D genes are given only for firm matches. Size values are once, few and many counts, or a class for expanded clones, and some rows have none.

cdr3_length: 15; d_call: TRBD2; v_call: TRBV2; clone_size: NA; j_call: TRBJ2-3; cdr3_nt: TGTGCCAGCAGCAGACTAGCGGGGGGTTATGATACGCAGTATTTT; cdr3_aa: CASSRLAGGYDTQYF
cdr3_length: 14; d_call: NA; v_call: TRBV4-1; clone_size: few; j_call: TRBJ2-1; cdr3_nt: TGCGCCAGCAGCCAAGAACAGGCCTACAATGAGCAGTTCTTC; cdr3_aa: CASSQEQAYNEQFF
cdr3_length: 16; d_call: TRBD1; v_call: TRBV27; clone_size: NA; j_call: TRBJ2-7; cdr3_nt: TGTGCCAGCAGTGCCAACGACCGGGACAGCTCCTACGAGCAGTACTTC; cdr3_aa: CASSANDRDSSYEQYF
cdr3_length: 15; d_call: NA; v_call: TRBV10-3; clone_size: NA; j_call: TRBJ2-3; cdr3_nt: TGTGCCATCAGTGGAGGGGACCCCAGCACAGATACGCAGTATTTT; cdr3_aa: CAISGGDPSTDTQYF
cdr3_length: 14; d_call: TRBD2; v_call: TRBV2; clone_size: NA; j_call: TRBJ2-1; cdr3_nt: TGTGCCACCCGACTAGCGAGCTCCTACAATGAGCAGTTCTTC; cdr3_aa: CATRLASSYNEQFF
cdr3_length: 15; d_call: TRBD1; v_call: TRBV29-1; clone_size: NA; j_call: TRBJ2-7; cdr3_nt: TGCAGCGTTGAACCCGCGACAGGGGCTTCCTACGAGCAGTACTTC; cdr3_aa: CSVEPATGASYEQYF
cdr3_length: 14; d_call: TRBD1; v_call: TRBV5-1; clone_size: few; j_call: TRBJ1-1; cdr3_nt: TGCGCCAGCAGCATTAGGACAGGGAATACTGAAGCTTTCTTT; cdr3_aa: CASSIRTGNTEAFF
cdr3_length: 12; d_call: NA; v_call: TRBV2; clone_size: NA; j_call: TRBJ2-7; cdr3_nt: TGTGCCAGCAGTGAACTGATATACGAGCAGTACTTC; cdr3_aa: CASSELIYEQYF
cdr3_length: 14; d_call: TRBD2; v_call: TRBV3-1; clone_size: few; j_call: TRBJ2-1; cdr3_nt: TGTGCCAGCAGGGGGGGACTAGCGGTGAATGAGCAGTTCTTC; cdr3_aa: CASRGGLAVNEQFF
cdr3_length: 16; d_call: TRBD2; v_call: TRBV7-9; clone_size: NA; j_call: TRBJ2-3; cdr3_nt: TGTGCCAGCAGTACCGGGGACGGGGGGGCCCACGATACGCAGTATTTT; cdr3_aa: CASSTGDGGAHDTQYF
cdr3_length: 15; d_call: NA; v_call: TRBV27; clone_size: few; j_call: TRBJ2-7; cdr3_nt: TGTGCCAGCAGTTCCACAGGGTACTATAGCTCCGAGCAGTACTTC; cdr3_aa: CASSSTGYYSSEQYF
cdr3_length: 13; d_call: TRBD1; v_call: TRBV24-1; clone_size: NA; j_call: TRBJ2-7; cdr3_nt: TGTGCCACGGCCGGGACAGGGTCCAACGAGCAGTACTTC; cdr3_aa: CATAGTGSNEQYF
cdr3_length: 15; d_call: TRBD1; v_call: TRBV6-5; clone_size: NA; j_call: TRBJ2-1; cdr3_nt: TGTGCCAGCAGTCCGGACAGGGGTCTGGGTGGTGAGCAGTTCTTC; cdr3_aa: CASSPDRGLGGEQFF
cdr3_length: 14; d_call: NA; v_call: TRBV9; clone_size: once; j_call: TRBJ2-3; cdr3_nt: TGTGCCAGCAGCGCCGCCGCAGGGGCAGATACGCAGTATTTT; cdr3_aa: CASSAAAGADTQYF
cdr3_length: 15; d_call: TRBD1; v_call: TRBV7-2; clone_size: NA; j_call: TRBJ2-5; cdr3_nt: TGTGCCAGCAGCGTGGACAGGGGCCTAATGTGGACCCAGTACTTC; cdr3_aa: CASSVDRGLMWTQYF
cdr3_length: 15; d_call: TRBD1; v_call: TRBV5-8; clone_size: NA; j_call: TRBJ2-3; cdr3_nt: TGTGCCAGCAGCCAGGGACAGGCGGTGATGAATACGCAGTATTTT; cdr3_aa: CASSQGQAVMNTQYF
cdr3_length: 18; d_call: NA; v_call: TRBV9; clone_size: NA; j_call: TRBJ2-1; cdr3_nt: TGTGCCAGCAGCGTAGCCCGTAGGGCCCTCGGTTCCTACAATGAGCAGTTCTTC; cdr3_aa: CASSVARRALGSYNEQFF
cdr3_length: 17; d_call: NA; v_call: TRBV3-1; clone_size: few; j_call: TRBJ2-3; cdr3_nt: TGTGCCAGCAGCCAAGATCGGGCTCTTTCCCGCACAGATACGCAGTATTTT; cdr3_aa: CASSQDRALSRTDTQYF
cdr3_length: 15; d_call: NA; v_call: TRBV7-2; clone_size: NA; j_call: TRBJ1-2; cdr3_nt: TGTGCCAGCAGCTTAGAAGCAGGGATGGGCTATGGCTACACCTTC; cdr3_aa: CASSLEAGMGYGYTF
cdr3_length: 15; d_call: NA; v_call: TRBV7-2; clone_size: NA; j_call: TRBJ1-1; cdr3_nt: TGTGCCAGCAGCTTAGTGGGGGGCATGGGAACTGAAGCTTTCTTT; cdr3_aa: CASSLVGGMGTEAFF
cdr3_length: 16; d_call: TRBD1; v_call: TRBV4-1; clone_size: few; j_call: TRBJ2-7; cdr3_nt: TGCGCCAGCAGCCAAACTACCGGGACAGGGCCCTACGAGCAGTACTTC; cdr3_aa: CASSQTTGTGPYEQYF
cdr3_length: 15; d_call: NA; v_call: TRBV5-1; clone_size: NA; j_call: TRBJ2-1; cdr3_nt: TGCGCCAGCAGCTTGGACAGTAACGTCTACAATGAGCAGTTCTTC; cdr3_aa: CASSLDSNVYNEQFF
cdr3_length: 13; d_call: NA; v_call: TRBV12-1; clone_size: NA; j_call: TRBJ2-5; cdr3_nt: TGTGCCAGCAGCCAGGACTACTTCGAGACCCAGTACTTC; cdr3_aa: CASSQDYFETQYF
cdr3_length: 18; d_call: NA; v_call: TRBV14; clone_size: once; j_call: TRBJ2-2; cdr3_nt: TGTGCCAGCAGCCAAGGTCTGCGGCAGCCGCCGAACACCGGGGAGCTGTTTTTT; cdr3_aa: CASSQGLRQPPNTGELFF
cdr3_length: 15; d_call: NA; v_call: TRBV5-1; clone_size: once; j_call: TRBJ1-5; cdr3_nt: TGCGCCAGCAGCTTGGAAGGAGGGGTGGGTCAGCCCCAGCATTTT; cdr3_aa: CASSLEGGVGQPQHF
cdr3_length: 17; d_call: TRBD2; v_call: TRBV27; clone_size: NA; j_call: TRBJ2-5; cdr3_nt: TGTGCCAGCAGTTTACGCCGGGACGAGCGGGGCTGGGAGACCCAGTACTTC; cdr3_aa: CASSLRRDERGWETQYF
cdr3_length: 14; d_call: NA; v_call: TRBV20-1; clone_size: NA; j_call: TRBJ2-1; cdr3_nt: TGCAGTGCCACCCGACCGACGGGTGTCGATGAGCAGTTCTTC; cdr3_aa: CSATRPTGVDEQFF
cdr3_length: 13; d_call: NA; v_call: TRBV3-1; clone_size: NA; j_call: TRBJ2-5; cdr3_nt: TGTGCCAGCAGCCAAGGGCAGACGAAGACCCAGTACTTC; cdr3_aa: CASSQGQTKTQYF
cdr3_length: 11; d_call: NA; v_call: TRBV12-3/TRBV12-4; clone_size: NA; j_call: TRBJ2-5; cdr3_nt: TGTGCCAGCAGCTCCATGACGGCCCAGTACTTC; cdr3_aa: CASSSMTAQYF
cdr3_length: 17; d_call: NA; v_call: TRBV4-1; clone_size: NA; j_call: TRBJ2-7; cdr3_nt: TGCGCCAGCAGCCCCCCCCCGCGGAGAGCAGTTGGCTACGAGCAGTACTTC; cdr3_aa: CASSPPPRRAVGYEQYF
cdr3_length: 15; d_call: TRBD2; v_call: TRBV5-1; clone_size: few; j_call: TRBJ2-5; cdr3_nt: TGCGCCAGCAGCTTGGATGGTCAGGGAGGGGAGACCCAGTACTTC; cdr3_aa: CASSLDGQGGETQYF
cdr3_length: 14; d_call: NA; v_call: TRBV10-3; clone_size: NA; j_call: TRBJ2-7; cdr3_nt: TGTGCCATCAGTGCGGCGTGGGGACCTTCCGAGCAGTACTTC; cdr3_aa: CAISAAWGPSEQYF
cdr3_length: 13; d_call: NA; v_call: TRBV7-2; clone_size: NA; j_call: TRBJ2-5; cdr3_nt: TGTGCCAGCAGCCCCAATTACCAAGAGACCCAGTACTTC; cdr3_aa: CASSPNYQETQYF
cdr3_length: 14; d_call: TRBD1; v_call: TRBV6-6; clone_size: NA; j_call: TRBJ2-7; cdr3_nt: TGTGCCAGCAGTTACGGACAGGTTACCTACGAGCAGTACTTC; cdr3_aa: CASSYGQVTYEQYF
cdr3_length: 15; d_call: NA; v_call: TRBV10-3; clone_size: once; j_call: TRBJ2-5; cdr3_nt: TGTGCCATCAGTTCCTCTATGGAGGTGGAAGAGACCCAGTACTTC; cdr3_aa: CAISSSMEVEETQYF
cdr3_length: 12; d_call: NA; v_call: TRBV6-2/TRBV6-3; clone_size: NA; j_call: TRBJ2-7; cdr3_nt: TGTGCCAGCAGCGGGGACGGTTGCGGGCAGTACTTC; cdr3_aa: CASSGDGCGQYF